The entry that follows covers one T cell receptor (beta chain) sequence. This clonotype has at least ten counts. What this receptor recognizes is not known. No much larger clonotype is one base removed from it; base qualities were not supplied. Library prep was done by RACE. Sequencing instrument: NextSeq 500. Library preparation attached unique molecular identifiers to individual cDNA molecules for quantitative, reproducible TCR counting. On the authors' methods: The median number of TCRs per sample was approximately 96,000, ranging from about 23,224 to 690,600. The Decombinator software suite was used to annotate V, J and CDR3 in the TCR reads. For the PS versus PT1 abundance plots, all samples were subsampled to the same number of TCRs (28,000). Expanded TCRs were defined as absent before sensitization and observed at least eight times at the 2-week time point. The raw public data were reprocessed by TCRdb itself: fastp quality trimming at Q25, MiXCR clonotype calling, in-frame beta chains only. Each record represents a unique CDR3 protein, reported with the most common genes and DNA among its rows. The V and J calls were determined by TCRdb, not by the authors. The sample table records 130,000 or so distinct CDR3 sequences; approximately 9% of these occur just once. The top ten clones comprise approximately 1.6% of the sample.

The time point label here, explained by the study, means: healthy volunteer bleed at 2 weeks. Total RNA was isolated from unfractionated whole blood collected in Tempus Blood RNA tubes. A handful of healthy volunteers were used as TCR sequencing controls and were bled at day 0, 2 weeks and 6 weeks. The data stem from a study of human T cells and chemical hapten exposure (dated by TCRdb to about 2021). Describing the broader study: Libraries were combined into a pool for sequencing, and differences in TCR yield between samples came mainly from small differences in library volumes within the pool. This study followed changes in the peripheral blood TCR repertoire in vivo during primary and secondary sensitization of alopecia patients to the hapten diphenylcyclopropenone (DPC). From each blood RNA sample, both TCR alpha and TCR beta chains were sequenced. General findings and caveats noted by the study authors: After repeated subsampling, the strength of the expansion versus patch-test correlation and the threshold at which it became significant changed. The number of TCRs above 1 in 1000 frequency did not change with DPC sensitization; there was no evidence of global repertoire structure alterations.

The V end loses 0 bases and the J end loses 0 bases, and a stretch of 7 bases separates them. CDR3 length: 16 amino acids, cysteine to phenylalanine. Solely the CDR3 DNA is kept, with 48 bases framed from the first base. CDR1 SGHNT and CDR2 YYREEE are derived from the germline V gene (reference sequence). The V and J segments used are TRBV5-4 and TRBJ1-6, with the identity of the D gene unclear. The sequence derives from a male donor in good health. Some clones in this sample may be carry-over from other donors' samples. The sample consisted of whole blood. This receptor carries the CDR3 CASSLDGSSYNSPLHF. The DNA sequence is as follows: TGTGCCAGCAGCTTGGACGGAAGCTCCTATAATTCACCCCTCCACTTT.